A single sample is the source of the 30 T cell receptor beta chains below, sequenced in a study of breast tumors, draining lymph nodes, adjacent tissues. The lymph nodes were axillary draining lymph nodes from breast cancer patients. TCRdb ran MiXCR on the multiplex PCR reads and lists one entry per CDR3 protein. Here the sample spans about 89,000 distinct CDR3 sequences, approximately 29% being singletons. The sequenced sample was axillary lymph node tissue. Receptors originate from a female donor with breast cancer. Some clones in this sample may be carry-over from other donors' samples.

This clonotype occurred many times. This chain connects TRBV24-1 to TRBJ2-1; 11 bases agree with TRBD2. The CDR3 length is 17 residues. Germline V lookup: CDR1 KGHDR, CDR2 SFDVKD. Losses at the gene ends were 5 bases for V and 3 bases for J; bases not matched to a gene: 8. The CDR3 sequence: CATSGSGREGIYNEQFF. The CDR3 DNA sequence: TGTGCCACCAGTGGTAGCGGGAGGGAAGGAATCTACAATGAGCAGTTCTTC.

This clonotype was detected only a few times. A single base separates this from a much larger clone, so it may be a read error. The chain has TRBV5-4 and TRBJ1-2; perhaps TRBD1 as D (5 bases). Germline CDR1 and CDR2: SGHNT and YYREEE (reference sequence). V lost 4 bases, J lost 4 bases, and 14 bases lay in between. This CDR3 has 14 amino acids. The DNA of the CDR3 is TGTGCCAGCAGCCCGCAGGGATCTAGCTATGGCTACACCTTC. Amino acids: CASSPQGSSYGYTF.

This clonotype showed up many times. This rearrangement joins TRBV4-3 to TRBJ2-3, with D possibly matching TRBD2 (7 bases). The CDR3 sequence is 18 residues long. V was shortened by 0 bases and J by 1 base, with 17 bases between the two germline ends. In germline, CDR1 is LGHNA, CDR2 YSLEER. CDR3 in amino acids: CASSQEGGAGAGTDTQYF. CDR3 in DNA: TGCGCCAGCAGCCAAGAAGGGGGGGCGGGAGCGGGCACAGATACGCAGTATTTT.

This clonotype came up many times. The rearrangement uses TRBV5-1 and TRBJ2-4; D is unresolved. The CDR3 is made up of 11 amino acids. V was shortened by 4 bases and J by 1 base, with 0 bases between the two germline ends. Germline CDR1 reads SGHRS; CDR2 reads YFSETQ. Written as DNA, the CDR3 is TGCGCCAGCAGCGCCAAAAACATTCAGTACTTC. This gives the protein CASSAKNIQYF.

The chain carries TRBV20-1 and TRBJ2-7; tentative D call: TRBD2 (5 bases). The CDR3 loop spans 14 amino acids. The V end was cut by 2 bases, the J end by 6 bases, with 17 bases between. In germline, CDR1 is DFQATT, CDR2 SNEGSKA (reference sequence). CDR3 bases: TGCAGTGCTAGATGGCTAACGGGAATGGCCGAGCAGTACTTC. This gives the protein CSARWLTGMAEQYF.

This clonotype was found once. The CDR3 end shows no conserved phenylalanine or tryptophan, and so a read error is likely. The CDR3 here is CASSQGQPNTEAFL. CDR3 sequence (DNA): TGCGCCAGCAGCCAGGGACAGCCGAACACTGAAGCTTTCCTT. The chain is built from TRBV4-1 and TRBJ1-1; TRBD1 aligns across 7 bases. Germline V gives CDR1 MGHRA, CDR2 YSYEKL. The V gene end was trimmed by 3 bases and the J gene end by 1 base; junction bases not matched to a gene: 2. The CDR3 covers 14 residues.

This clonotype has a handful of counts. V usage is TRBV7-9 and J usage is TRBJ2-3, with 11 bases lining up with TRBD2. The V gene's germline CDR1 is SEHNR and CDR2 FQNEAQ (reference sequence). J was trimmed by 6 bases and V by 3 bases; bases with no gene match: 11. This CDR3 spans 17 amino acids. The CDR3 nucleotides are TGTGCCAGCAGCTTTGTAGCGGGGGGGGGATCAGCCGATACGCAGTATTTT. It yields the protein CASSFVAGGGSADTQYF.

As for this clonotype: The junction does not match germline at one end; this may be a read error. V gene TRBV12-3 or TRBV12-4 combines with J gene TRBJ1-3, with a possible D match to TRBD1 (5 bases). The CDR3 spans 13 residues. This CDR3 is CATQLWGGDTIYF. CDR3 bases: TGCGCCACCCAGCTTTGGGGAGGGGACACCATATATTTT.

This clonotype was picked up many times. The rearrangement uses TRBV30 and TRBJ2-5; the D gene is possibly TRBD1 (6 bases). The V gene lost 6 bases and the J gene lost 7 bases, with 15 bases spanning the gap. CDR1 is GTSNPN, CDR2 SVGIG, per germline (reference sequence). The CDR3 contains 12 residues. CDR3 protein: CACDTGSGTQYF. The CDR3 nucleotides are TGTGCCTGCGACACAGGGTCCGGGACCCAGTACTTC.

This clonotype was seen many times. V is TRBV6-2 or TRBV6-3 and J is TRBJ2-1; 9 positions match TRBD2. CDR3 length equals 17 residues. V shed 5 bases and J 10 bases; nucleotides not matched to a gene: 18. The germline V gene encodes CDR1 MNHEY and CDR2 SVGEGT. The CDR3 DNA sequence: TGTGCCAGCAGTGCTCGACAGGGCGGCGGGACTAGCCACGAGCAGTTCTTC. The encoded protein is CASSARQGGGTSHEQFF.

DNA for the CDR3: TGTGCCAGCAGCTGGGGGCTCCATAATTCACCCCTCCACTTT. Encoded protein: CASSWGLHNSPLHF. The V gene is TRBV28, the J gene TRBJ1-6; possibly TRBD1 for D (6 bases). The germline V gene encodes CDR1 MDHEN and CDR2 SYDVKM. The CDR3 contains 14 residues. The V and J ends lost 6 bases and 5 bases respectively, with 11 bases between them.

For this clonotype: The final CDR3 position lacks the conserved phenylalanine or tryptophan, pointing to a likely read error. V usage is TRBV7-9 and J usage is TRBJ2-5, with D possibly TRBD1 on 6 matching bases. Germline V lookup: CDR1 SEHNR, CDR2 FQNEAQ (reference sequence). This CDR3 is built from 15 residues. With 6 bases removed from V and 4 bases from J, the gap between germline ends came to 18 bases. The CDR3 loop is CASSELGGGLETQYS. In DNA form, the CDR3 reads TGTGCCAGCAGTGAACTGGGTGGGGGCCTAGAGACCCAGTACTCC.

This chain links TRBV5-5 with TRBJ1-1; TRBD1 matches 7 bases. The V and J ends lost 4 bases and 1 base, in that order; junction bases with no gene match: 4. Germline CDR1 and CDR2: SGHKS and YYEKEE (reference sequence). The CDR3 contains 14 residues. DNA of the CDR3: TGTGCCAGCAGCCGGGGACAGCAGAACACTGAAGCTTTCTTT. Its translation: CASSRGQQNTEAFF.

This clonotype was seen at least ten times. This rearrangement joins TRBV12-5 to TRBJ2-1; D uncertain. CDR1 is LGHNT, CDR2 FRNRAP, per germline. The V gene lost 2 bases and the J gene lost 3 bases, with 5 bases spanning the gap. CDR3 length: 13 residues. The CDR3 sequence: CASGLLLYNEQFF. CDR3 nucleotide sequence: TGTGCTAGTGGTTTGCTACTCTACAATGAGCAGTTCTTC.

This clonotype came up many times. The rearrangement uses TRBV24-1 and TRBJ1-5; no clear D. The CDR3 has 13 residues. CDR1 is KGHDR, CDR2 SFDVKD, per germline. Trimming removed 12 bases at V and 7 bases at J, with 18 bases between. The CDR3 DNA sequence: TGTGCCCCCGAAGGAACGGGGAAGCAGCCCCAGCATTTT. This codes for CAPEGTGKQPQHF.

V and J are TRBV12-3 or TRBV12-4 and TRBJ2-6; D remains unclear. CDR3 size: 17 residues. With 3 bases removed from V and 8 bases from J, the gap between germline ends came to 20 bases. CDR3 sequence (DNA): TGTGCCAGCAGTTTCAGTATGGTCGCTCGGTGGTCCAACGTCCTGACTTTC. This codes for CASSFSMVARWSNVLTF.

The J gene is TRBJ1-5, the V gene TRBV7-8; TRBD1 matches at 7 bases. CDR1 is SGHVS, CDR2 FQNEAQ, per germline. V lost 5 bases to trimming and J lost 2 bases; unmatched junction nucleotides: 12. The CDR3 extends over 17 amino acids. The CDR3 DNA reads TGTGCCAGCAGCCGGGACAGTATGCGGGGAGGCAATCAGCCCCAGCATTTT. Protein product: CASSRDSMRGGNQPQHF.

This clonotype has at least ten counts. V is TRBV7-9 and J is TRBJ2-7; tentative D call: TRBD1 (5 bases). The CDR3 has 13 amino acids. V was cut by 1 base and J by 5 bases, with 9 bases left in between. CDR1 is SEHNR and CDR2 is FQNEAQ in the germline V gene (reference sequence). CDR3 nucleotides: TGTGCCAGCAGCTTAGAAAGGGGCAACGAGCAGTACTTC. The encoded protein is CASSLERGNEQYF.

This clonotype has a count of ten or more. This sequence joins TRBV29-1 and TRBJ1-2; D might be TRBD1 (5 bases). Germline loops: CDR1 SQVTM, CDR2 ANQGSEA. The CDR3 runs to 14 residues. V shed 3 bases and J shed 6 bases, with 17 bases lying between them. The CDR3, as DNA: TGCAGCGTTGACCTCCAGGGCCGAGCGGATGGCTACACCTTC. This translates into CSVDLQGRADGYTF. Filled out from reference TRBV29-1 and TRBJ1-2, the complete variable domain reads SAVISQKPSRDICQRGTSLTIQCQVDSQVTMMFWYRQQPGQSLTLIATANQGSEATYESGFVIDKFPISRPNLTFSTLTVSNMSPEDSSIYLCSVDLQGRADGYTFGSGTRLTVV.

This chain uses TRBV11-2 with TRBJ1-3; the match to TRBD1 covers 7 bases. The V gene's germline CDR1 is SGHAT and CDR2 FQNNGV. V lost 6 bases to trimming and J lost 6 bases; unmatched junction nucleotides: 17. This CDR3 contains 17 residues. As DNA, the CDR3 is TGTGCCAGCAGTCCCGAGGATTCCGGGACAGTTACAAACACCATATATTTT. Protein sequence: CASSPEDSGTVTNTIYF.

This clonotype occurred many times. V gene TRBV9 combines with J gene TRBJ2-7, with 8 nucleotides matching TRBD1. The CDR3 extends over 17 amino acids. V shed 4 bases, J shed 2 bases, and the junction held 14 bases outside the gene matches. The germline V gene has CDR1 SGDLS and CDR2 YYNGEE. The CDR3 sequence is CASSSGQVRGAAYEQYF. The CDR3 DNA reads as TGTGCCAGCAGCTCGGGACAGGTGCGGGGAGCCGCCTACGAGCAGTACTTC.

Worth noting for this clonotype: A much larger clone differs from this one at a single base, so this may be a read error. The DNA for the CDR3 is TGTGCCAGCAGCTTAGAGAAAGTCAAAAACATTCAGTACTTC. Translation: CASSLEKVKNIQYF. This chain uses TRBV11-3 with TRBJ2-4; D not certain. The CDR3 sequence is 14 residues long. Trimming shortened V by 0 bases and J by 3 bases, and 6 bases separated the two germline ends. CDR1 is SGHNT, CDR2 YENEEA, per germline.

This clonotype was seen ten or more times. J is TRBJ1-5 and V is TRBV19; D unresolved. The CDR3 extends over 12 amino acids. CDR1 LNHDA and CDR2 SQIVND come from the germline V gene (reference sequence). V was shortened by 5 bases and J by 9 bases, with 11 bases between the two germline ends. The CDR3 sequence: CASSPPGRPQHF. The CDR3, as DNA: TGTGCCAGTAGTCCTCCGGGGAGGCCCCAGCATTTT.

This clonotype appeared many times. The rearrangement links TRBV2 to TRBJ2-7, with D perhaps TRBD1 (5 bases). Trimming took off 4 bases at V and 3 bases at J, with 13 bases between the two ends. Germline V gives CDR1 SNHLY, CDR2 FYNNEI. This CDR3 has 14 residues. In DNA, the CDR3 is TGTGCCAGCAGTGTAGGGGCAGGACACTACGAGCAGTACTTC. As protein: CASSVGAGHYEQYF.

The table lists this clonotype with many counts. V gene TRBV20-1 combines with J gene TRBJ2-7, with 12 bases that match TRBD2. Germline V gene data show CDR1 as DFQATT and CDR2 as SNEGSKA (reference sequence). The CDR3 has 12 residues. The CDR3 here is CGVGLAGIEQYF. The CDR3 DNA is TGCGGGGTCGGACTAGCGGGGATCGAGCAGTACTTC.

At least ten counts were recorded for this clonotype. The chain uses TRBV30 and TRBJ2-2; D is undetermined. The germline V and J ends were trimmed by 8 bases and 5 bases, with 18 bases remaining between them. Looked up from germline, CDR1 is GTSNPN and CDR2 is SVGIG (reference sequence). This CDR3 comprises 14 residues. Here the CDR3 reads CATPSGPVTGELFF. The DNA of the CDR3 is TGTGCCACGCCTTCCGGTCCAGTAACCGGGGAGCTGTTTTTT.

This clonotype was detected ten times or more. The V call is TRBV27, the J call TRBJ2-3; D is undetermined. The CDR3 consists of 15 residues. The ends were cut back, 3 bases at V and 2 bases at J, with 12 bases in the middle. The germline V gene encodes CDR1 MNHEY and CDR2 SMNVEV (reference sequence). The CDR3 reads CASSFSTGHTDTQYF. The CDR3 DNA follows: TGTGCCAGCAGTTTTAGTACGGGTCACACAGATACGCAGTATTTT.

This clonotype was observed a handful of times. The chain has TRBV5-6 and TRBJ1-1; possible D gene TRBD1, 5 bases. CDR1 and CDR2 (germline): SGHDT, YYEEEE. This CDR3 is 14 amino acids long. V was shortened by 4 bases and J by 4 bases, with 14 bases between the two germline ends. This chain's CDR3 is CASSPPMGRTEAFF. Here the CDR3 DNA reads TGTGCCAGCAGCCCCCCTATGGGGCGCACTGAAGCTTTCTTT. Filled out from reference TRBV5-6 and TRBJ1-1, the complete variable domain reads DAGVTQSPTHLIKTRGQQVTLRCSPKSGHDTVSWYQQALGQGPQFIFQYYEEEERQRGNFPDRFSGHQFPNYSSELNVNALLLGDSALYLCASSPPMGRTEAFFGQGTRLTVV.

This clonotype was seen more than once but under ten times. A much bigger clone sits one base away, suggesting this may be a read error. The CDR3: CASSVGQSLYEQSF. The CDR3 nucleotides read TGTGCCAGCAGCGTAGGACAGTCCCTTTACGAGCAGTCCTTC. The chain recombines TRBV9 with TRBJ2-7, with D perhaps TRBD1 (5 bases). Per germline, CDR1 SGDLS and CDR2 YYNGEE. The CDR3 is 14 residues long.

This clonotype was observed many times. The chain uses TRBV18 and TRBJ1-3; no definite D call. The CDR3 runs to 15 residues. Trimming removed 0 bases at V and 4 bases at J, with 10 bases between. Germline assignment: CDR1 KGHSH and CDR2 LQKENI. The CDR3 DNA reads as TGTGCCAGCTCACCACCAACAGTAACGGGAAACACCATATATTTT. Translating gives CASSPPTVTGNTIYF.